The 26 T cell receptor beta chains in this list originate from one sample, sequenced in a study of PD-1 blockade in classical Hodgkin lymphoma. The protocol was immunoSEQ multiplex PCR, while the TCRdb copy is restricted to in-frame clones and leaves out a portion. The sample gives around 20,000 clones, over 75% of which show up once; about a quarter is in the top ten. With no exception, relapse followed autologous stem cell transplantation in all patients, and brentuximab vedotin exposure varied. This specimen was peripheral blood mononuclear cells (PBMCs), taken at baseline. These TCRs come from a human donor with classical Hodgkin lymphoma.

The chain has TRBV19 and TRBJ1-5; the D gene is possibly TRBD1 (5 bases). The CDR3 loop spans 16 amino acids. Trimming cost V 4 bases and J 0 bases, with 13 bases left between them. Germline CDR1 is LNHDA and CDR2 is SQIVND (reference sequence). CDR3 sequence: CASSTLRQTSNQPQHF. CDR3 sequence (DNA): TGTGCCAGTAGTACCCTAAGACAGACTAGCAATCAGCCCCAGCATTTT.

The chain has TRBV28 and TRBJ1-2; D is perhaps TRBD1 (5 bases). Germline loops: CDR1 MDHEN, CDR2 SYDVKM. The CDR3 is made up of 14 amino acids. The V gene lost 6 bases and the J gene lost 4 bases, with 15 bases spanning the gap. The CDR3 loop is CASRVQGEGYGYTF. The CDR3 bases are TGTGCCAGCAGGGTTCAGGGAGAAGGCTATGGCTACACCTTC.

The CDR3 DNA sequence: TGTGCCAGCAGCCTACCTCCGGGAGCCCCCTCAGAAGCTTTCTTT. It is translated as CASSLPPGAPSEAFF. The chain employs TRBV28 and TRBJ1-1, with D unresolved. The V and J ends lost 6 bases and 8 bases respectively, with 22 bases between them. This CDR3 has 15 amino acids. Germline lookup yields CDR1 MDHEN and CDR2 SYDVKM. Drawing the rest from reference TRBV28 and TRBJ1-1, the complete variable domain is DVKVTQSSRYLVKRTGEKVFLECVQDMDHENMFWYRQDPGLGLRLIYFSYDVKMKEKGDIPEGYSVSREKKERFSLILESASTNQTSMYLCASSLPPGAPSEAFFGQGTRLTVV.

The chain is built from TRBV6-6 and TRBJ1-6; 7 positions match TRBD1. The CDR3 extends over 13 amino acids. Trimming at V came to 6 bases and at J to 12 bases, leaving 8 bases not matched to a gene. Germline CDR1 MNHNY, CDR2 SVGAGI (reference sequence). The CDR3 DNA is TGTGCCAGCAGCGGGACAGCCGATCAACCCCTCCACTTT. As protein: CASSGTADQPLHF.

The CDR3 DNA sequence: TGTGCCAGCAGCTTACCGGTGGGGGCCGGGGAGCTGTTTTTT. This sequence encodes CASSLPVGAGELFF. The chain employs TRBV7-9 and TRBJ2-2; D tentatively fits TRBD1 or TRBD2 (5 bases each). Trimming took off 2 bases at V and 6 bases at J, with 10 bases between the two ends. This CDR3 has 14 residues. Looked up from germline, CDR1 is SEHNR and CDR2 is FQNEAQ (reference sequence).

The chain recombines TRBV2 with TRBJ1-6; 7 bases line up with TRBD1. The V segment lost 6 bases and the J segment 7 bases; nucleotides outside the gene matches: 3. Germline CDR1 SNHLY, CDR2 FYNNEI. The CDR3 sequence is 13 residues long. The CDR3 sequence is CASRQGNNSPLHF. Here the CDR3 DNA reads TGTGCCAGCAGACAGGGGAACAATTCACCCCTCCACTTT.

This clone was recorded only once. The chain recombines TRBV5-1 with TRBJ1-2; D uncertain. The V end was cut by 4 bases, the J end by 6 bases, with 22 bases between. The CDR3 is made up of 16 amino acids. Germline V gives CDR1 SGHRS, CDR2 YFSETQ. CDR3 region: CASSRFRLRASHGYTF. Here the CDR3 DNA reads TGCGCCAGCAGCCGATTTAGGTTGAGGGCGTCTCATGGCTACACCTTC.

V usage is TRBV11-3 and J usage is TRBJ2-3; the D gene is possibly TRBD1 (6 bases). The CDR3 covers 16 residues. The V gene lost 1 base and the J gene lost 2 bases, with 13 bases spanning the gap. Germline V gene lookup returns CDR1 SGHNT and CDR2 YENEEA. For the CDR3, the DNA is TGTGCCAGCAGCTTAGGACAGGCCCTACCCACAGATACGCAGTATTTT. Translation: CASSLGQALPTDTQYF.

CDR3 protein: CATSTGGRANEKLFF. The CDR3 DNA reads as TGTGCCACCAGCACAGGGGGGCGGGCTAATGAAAAACTGTTTTTT. The chain uses TRBV15 and TRBJ1-4; 7 bases match TRBD1. Trimming removed 4 bases from V and 3 bases from J; junction bases left unmatched: 5. Germline lookup yields CDR1 LNHNV and CDR2 YYDKDF (reference sequence). The CDR3 covers 15 residues.

The chain joins TRBV9 to TRBJ2-1, with D perhaps TRBD1 (7 bases). This CDR3 has 16 residues. The V and J ends lost 4 bases and 4 bases respectively, with 18 bases between them. CDR1 is SGDLS and CDR2 is YYNGEE in the germline V gene. CDR3 coding DNA: TGTGCCAGCAGCCCCCCAGGGGGGCGGTCATACAATGAGCAGTTCTTC. Its translation: CASSPPGGRSYNEQFF.

The chain has TRBV27 and TRBJ1-3; D unclear. The CDR3 runs 14 residues. Trimming took 6 bases from V and 7 from J, leaving 16 bases between them. Per germline, CDR1 MNHEY and CDR2 SMNVEV (reference sequence). The CDR3 coding sequence is TGTGCCAGCAGCCCAGACAATGGATGGAACACCATATATTTT. It encodes CASSPDNGWNTIYF.

This chain links TRBV9 with TRBJ2-1, with D perhaps TRBD1 (6 bases). The CDR3 has 16 amino acids. V gave up 2 bases and J gave up 5 bases, with 17 bases separating them. Germline V gene data show CDR1 as SGDLS and CDR2 as YYNGEE. DNA of the CDR3: TGTGCCAGCAGCGTGGGATCTGCAGGGGCTCACAATGAGCAGTTCTTC. This encodes CASSVGSAGAHNEQFF.

J is TRBJ1-1 and V is TRBV27; perhaps TRBD1 as D (5 bases). V was clipped by 6 bases and J by 0 bases, with 14 bases between them. Germline CDR1 reads MNHEY; CDR2 reads SMNVEV (reference sequence). The CDR3 length is 15 residues. The CDR3 DNA follows: TGTGCCAGCAGGCCGGGACCCCCAATGAACACTGAAGCTTTCTTT. Its translation: CASRPGPPMNTEAFF.

In DNA form, the CDR3 reads TGTGCCAGTAGTAGGGATTTGGCTGGAAACACCATATATTTT. It encodes CASSRDLAGNTIYF. The chain links TRBV19 to TRBJ1-3; no reliable D call. The germline V gene has CDR1 LNHDA and CDR2 SQIVND (reference sequence). The germline V and J ends were trimmed by 4 bases and 2 bases, with 9 bases remaining between them. CDR3 length equals 14 residues.

The rearrangement links TRBV6-6 to TRBJ2-4, with TRBD1 identical over 9 bases. The CDR3 is made up of 15 amino acids. The germline V gene has CDR1 MNHNY and CDR2 SVGAGI (reference sequence). The V segment lost 6 bases and the J segment 2 bases; nucleotides outside the gene matches: 5. The DNA for the CDR3 is TGTGCCAGCAGGGGACAGGGTGCAACCAAAAACATTCAGTACTTC. It encodes CASRGQGATKNIQYF.

The genes are TRBV15 and TRBJ2-7; tentative D call: TRBD1 (5 bases). The CDR3 runs to 15 residues. Trimming took 3 bases from V and 0 from J, leaving 12 bases between them. Germline V gene data show CDR1 as LNHNV and CDR2 as YYDKDF (reference sequence). The CDR3 loop reads CATSRLTDFSYEQYF. In nucleotides, the CDR3 is TGTGCCACCAGCAGGTTGACAGATTTCTCCTACGAGCAGTACTTC.

The rearrangement links TRBV5-4 to TRBJ1-5; unclear D gene. There are 12 residues in the CDR3. The V end was cut by 0 bases, the J end by 12 bases, with 10 bases between. Germline lookup yields CDR1 SGHNT and CDR2 YYREEE (reference sequence). The CDR3: CASSLDRTDQHF. Here the CDR3 DNA reads TGTGCCAGCAGCTTGGATAGGACCGACCAGCATTTT.

The rearrangement uses TRBV6-1 and TRBJ1-1; TRBD1 matches at 7 bases. CDR1 and CDR2 from the germline V gene are MNHNS and SASEGT. The CDR3 spans 11 residues. The V segment lost 6 bases and the J segment 8 bases; nucleotides outside the gene matches: 3. The CDR3 coding sequence is TGTGCCAGCAGGAGACAGGGAGAAGCTTTCTTT. Protein: CASRRQGEAFF.

The V and J genes are TRBV18 and TRBJ2-7, with D possibly TRBD1 on 5 matching bases. The CDR3 contains 14 residues. CDR1 and CDR2 from the germline V gene are KGHSH and LQKENI. Trimming took off 3 bases at V and 0 bases at J, with 9 bases between the two ends. The DNA of the CDR3 is TGTGCCAGCTCACCGGACACGGCCTCCTACGAGCAGTACTTC. Translated, it gives CASSPDTASYEQYF.

The chain uses TRBV28 and TRBJ1-2, with TRBD1 matching 8 bases. Germline loops: CDR1 MDHEN, CDR2 SYDVKM. The CDR3 is 15 amino acids. The trim removed 5 bases at V and 5 bases at J, leaving 10 bases unmatched. CDR3 residues: CASSAQGVGKYGYTF. CDR3 nucleotide sequence: TGTGCCAGCAGTGCACAGGGGGTAGGGAAGTATGGCTACACCTTC.

This chain links TRBV5-1 with TRBJ2-7; D is unresolved. The germline V gene encodes CDR1 SGHRS and CDR2 YFSETQ. The CDR3 has 13 amino acids. V was shortened by 2 bases and J by 3 bases, with 9 bases between the two germline ends. Here the CDR3 DNA reads TGCGCCAGCAGCTTAGGGCCCCTCTACGAGCAGTACTTC. Translating it yields CASSLGPLYEQYF.

This clone appeared once. The chain employs TRBV9 and TRBJ1-4; possible D gene TRBD1, 6 bases. Germline loops: CDR1 SGDLS, CDR2 YYNGEE. Between the trimmed V and J ends, which lost 0 bases and 0 bases, there was a span of 9 bases. The CDR3 sequence is 16 residues long. CDR3 region: CASSVGTAATNEKLFF. The CDR3 DNA reads TGTGCCAGCAGCGTAGGGACAGCCGCAACTAATGAAAAACTGTTTTTT.

The chain carries TRBV9 and TRBJ2-7; the D gene is possibly TRBD2 (5 bases). CDR3 length: 14 residues. CDR1 SGDLS and CDR2 YYNGEE come from the germline V gene. Trimming cost V 0 bases and J 4 bases, with 11 bases left between them. CDR3 protein: CASSVDGEPYEQYF. CDR3 DNA sequence: TGTGCCAGCAGCGTAGACGGGGAACCATACGAGCAGTACTTC.

The count of this clone is one. The genes are TRBV6-4 and TRBJ2-5; weak D call: TRBD2 (6 bases). V lost 7 bases, J lost 5 bases, and 17 bases lay in between. The CDR3 length is 14 residues. Germline CDR1 and CDR2: MRHNA and SNTAGT. CDR3 loop: CASTIPLAWETQYF. The CDR3 nucleotides are TGTGCCAGCACCATCCCACTAGCATGGGAGACCCAGTACTTC.

This clone was seen a handful of times. The chain couples TRBV7-9 to TRBJ2-1; 10 bases map to TRBD2. The CDR3 consists of 15 residues. The V segment lost 5 bases and the J segment 4 bases; nucleotides outside the gene matches: 5. The V gene's germline CDR1 is SEHNR and CDR2 FQNEAQ (reference sequence). CDR3 protein: CASSHGLAEYNEQFF. Here the CDR3 DNA reads TGTGCCAGCAGCCATGGACTAGCGGAATACAATGAGCAGTTCTTC. The whole variable domain, remainder taken from reference TRBV7-9 and TRBJ2-1, is DTGVSQNPRHKITKRGQNVTFRCDPISEHNRLYWYRQTLGQGPEFLTYFQNEAQLEKSRLLSDRFSAERPKGSFSTLEIQRTEQGDSAMYLCASSHGLAEYNEQFFGPGTRLTVL.

V is TRBV5-1 and J is TRBJ2-5; TRBD2 agrees at 7 bases. This CDR3 spans 14 amino acids. With V trimmed by 4 bases and J by 2 bases, 5 bases remained unmatched. Looked up from germline, CDR1 is SGHRS and CDR2 is YFSETQ. The CDR3 region is CASSTTSAQETQYF. CDR3 DNA: TGCGCCAGCAGCACCACTAGCGCTCAAGAGACCCAGTACTTC.